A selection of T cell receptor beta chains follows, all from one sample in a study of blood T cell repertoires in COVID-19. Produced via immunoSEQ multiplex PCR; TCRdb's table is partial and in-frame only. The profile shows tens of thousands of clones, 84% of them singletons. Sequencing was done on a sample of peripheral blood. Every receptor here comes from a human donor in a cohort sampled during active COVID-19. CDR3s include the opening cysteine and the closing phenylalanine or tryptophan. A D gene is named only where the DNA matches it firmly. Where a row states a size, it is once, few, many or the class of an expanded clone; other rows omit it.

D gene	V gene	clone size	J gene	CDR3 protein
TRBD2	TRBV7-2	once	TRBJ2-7	CASSLRGLAGGFPYEQYF
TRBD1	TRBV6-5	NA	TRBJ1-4	CASSRDSLTEKLFF
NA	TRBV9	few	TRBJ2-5	CASSVTGGQETQYF
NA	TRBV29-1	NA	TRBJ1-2	CSSPGEGRNYGYTF
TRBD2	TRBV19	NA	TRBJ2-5	CASKIPSGILQETQYF
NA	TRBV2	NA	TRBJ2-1	CASSPTNLQFF
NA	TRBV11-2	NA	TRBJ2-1	CASSPPGLPYNEQFF
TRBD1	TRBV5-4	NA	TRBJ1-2	CASSLESGGGRYTF
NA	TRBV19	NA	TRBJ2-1	CASLQGGSYNEQFF
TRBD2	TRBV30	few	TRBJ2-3	CAWVGRVWDTQYF
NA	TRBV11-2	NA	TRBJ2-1	CASSLGPSSYNEQFF
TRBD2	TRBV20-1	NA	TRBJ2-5	CSASLPSGRARETQYF
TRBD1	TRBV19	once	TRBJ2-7	CASSPGGSSYEQYF
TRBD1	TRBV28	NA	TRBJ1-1	CASRPDRDRFEAFF
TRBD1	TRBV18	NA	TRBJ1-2	CASSPSSDRAGDGYTF
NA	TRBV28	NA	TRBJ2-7	CASSFSLVGLSYEQYF
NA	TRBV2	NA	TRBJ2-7	CASSATKEEYF
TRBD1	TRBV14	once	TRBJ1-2	CASSQRQGARNGYTF
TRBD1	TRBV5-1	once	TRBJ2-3	CASSSPQGMVITDTQYF
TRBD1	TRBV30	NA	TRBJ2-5	CAWSKGQGRQETQYF
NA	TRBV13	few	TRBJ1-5	CASSLRGEPQHF
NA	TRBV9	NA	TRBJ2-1	CASSVADFNEQFF
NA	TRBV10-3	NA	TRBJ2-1	CAISSAGNEQFF
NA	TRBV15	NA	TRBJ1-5	CATSRELSGQPQHF
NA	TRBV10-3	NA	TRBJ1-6	CAISESSGAYNSPLHF
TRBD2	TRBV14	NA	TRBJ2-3	CASSRSSGRGDTQYF
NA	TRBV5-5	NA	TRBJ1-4	CASSLSWGHTNEKLFF
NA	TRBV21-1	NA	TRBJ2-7	CASGAGGEQYF